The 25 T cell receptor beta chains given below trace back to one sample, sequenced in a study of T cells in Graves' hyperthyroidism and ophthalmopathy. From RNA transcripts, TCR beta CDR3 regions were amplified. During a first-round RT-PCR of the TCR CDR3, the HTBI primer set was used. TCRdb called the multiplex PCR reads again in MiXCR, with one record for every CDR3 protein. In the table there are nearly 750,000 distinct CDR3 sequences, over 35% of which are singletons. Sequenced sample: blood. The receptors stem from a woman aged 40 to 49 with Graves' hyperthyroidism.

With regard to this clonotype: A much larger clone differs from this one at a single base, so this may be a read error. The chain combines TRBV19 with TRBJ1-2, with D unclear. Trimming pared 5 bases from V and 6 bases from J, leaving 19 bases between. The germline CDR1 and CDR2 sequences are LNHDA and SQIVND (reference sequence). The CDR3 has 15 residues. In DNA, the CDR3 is TGTGCCAGTAGTTCCCTGACCGGACCCGTCCATGGCTACACCTTC. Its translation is CASSSLTGPVHGYTF.

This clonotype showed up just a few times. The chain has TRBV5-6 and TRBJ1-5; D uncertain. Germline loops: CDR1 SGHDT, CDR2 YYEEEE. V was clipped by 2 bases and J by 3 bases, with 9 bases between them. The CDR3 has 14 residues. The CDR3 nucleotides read TGTGCCAGCAGCTTTTTCAACCCCAATCAGCCCCAGCATTTT. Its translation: CASSFFNPNQPQHF.

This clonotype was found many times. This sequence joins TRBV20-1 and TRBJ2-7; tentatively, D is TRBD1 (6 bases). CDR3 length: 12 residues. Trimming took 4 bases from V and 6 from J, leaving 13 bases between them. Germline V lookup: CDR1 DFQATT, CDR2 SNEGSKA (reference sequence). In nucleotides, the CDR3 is TGCAGTGCTACTCAGGGGAATCTCGAGCAGTACTTC. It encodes CSATQGNLEQYF.

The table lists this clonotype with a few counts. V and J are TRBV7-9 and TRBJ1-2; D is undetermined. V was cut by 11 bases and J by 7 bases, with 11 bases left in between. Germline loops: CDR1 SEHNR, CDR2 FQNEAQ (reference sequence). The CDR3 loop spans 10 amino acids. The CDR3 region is CASGYGGYTF. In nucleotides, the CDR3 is TGTGCCTCAGGCTACGGTGGCTACACCTTC.

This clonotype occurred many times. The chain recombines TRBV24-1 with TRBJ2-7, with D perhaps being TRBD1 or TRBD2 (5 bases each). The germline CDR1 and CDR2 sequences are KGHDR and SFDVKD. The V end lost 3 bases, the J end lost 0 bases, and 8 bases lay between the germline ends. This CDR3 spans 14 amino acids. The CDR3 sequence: CATSDTGTSYEQYF. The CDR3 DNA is TGTGCCACCAGTGATACCGGGACCTCCTACGAGCAGTACTTC.

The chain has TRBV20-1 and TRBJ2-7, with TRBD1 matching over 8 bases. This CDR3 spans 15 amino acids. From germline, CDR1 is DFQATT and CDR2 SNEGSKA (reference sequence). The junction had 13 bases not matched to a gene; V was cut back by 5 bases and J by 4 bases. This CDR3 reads CSARQDRGREYEQYF. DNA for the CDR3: TGCAGTGCTCGACAAGACAGGGGACGCGAATACGAGCAGTACTTC.

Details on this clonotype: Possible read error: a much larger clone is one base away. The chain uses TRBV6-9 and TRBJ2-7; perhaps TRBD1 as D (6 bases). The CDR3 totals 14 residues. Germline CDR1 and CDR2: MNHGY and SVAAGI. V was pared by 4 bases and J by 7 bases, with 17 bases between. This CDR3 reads CASSFRHDRYEQYF. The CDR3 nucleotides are TGTGCCAGCAGTTTCCGACACGACAGGTATGAGCAGTACTTC.

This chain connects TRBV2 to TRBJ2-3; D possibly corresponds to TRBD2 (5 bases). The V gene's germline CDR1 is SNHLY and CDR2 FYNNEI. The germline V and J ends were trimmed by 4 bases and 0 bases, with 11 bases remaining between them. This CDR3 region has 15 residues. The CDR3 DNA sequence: TGTGCCAGCAGTGGAGAGGGAGCTAGCACAGATACGCAGTATTTT. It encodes CASSGEGASTDTQYF.

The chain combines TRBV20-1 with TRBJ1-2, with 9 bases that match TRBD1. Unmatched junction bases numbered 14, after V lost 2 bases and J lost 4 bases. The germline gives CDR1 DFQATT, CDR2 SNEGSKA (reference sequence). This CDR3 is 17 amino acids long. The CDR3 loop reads CSARLRDREETFYGYTF. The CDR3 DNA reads TGCAGTGCTAGACTCCGGGACAGGGAAGAAACATTCTATGGCTACACCTTC.

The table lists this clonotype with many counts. CDR3 region: CASRGTGVGSPLHF. The CDR3 DNA reads TGTGCCAGCAGAGGGACAGGGGTGGGTTCACCCCTCCACTTT. The chain couples TRBV10-3 to TRBJ1-6; 10 nucleotides line up with TRBD1. Trimming removed 10 bases from V and 9 bases from J; junction bases left unmatched: 9. Germline CDR1 and CDR2: ENHRY and SYGVKD. The CDR3 totals 14 residues.

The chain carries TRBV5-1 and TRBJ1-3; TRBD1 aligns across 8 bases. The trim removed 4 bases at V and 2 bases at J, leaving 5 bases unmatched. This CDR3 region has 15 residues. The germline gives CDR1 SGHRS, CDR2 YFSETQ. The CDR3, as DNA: TGCGCCAGCAGCGCCCAGGGGGCGCCTGGAAACACCATATATTTT. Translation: CASSAQGAPGNTIYF.

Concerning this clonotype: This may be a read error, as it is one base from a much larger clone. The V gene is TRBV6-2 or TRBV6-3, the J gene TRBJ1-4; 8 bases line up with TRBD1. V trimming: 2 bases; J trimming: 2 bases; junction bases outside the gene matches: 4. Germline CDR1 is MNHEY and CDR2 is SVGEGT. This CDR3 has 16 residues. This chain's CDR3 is CASSYGQGGTNEKLFF. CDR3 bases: TGTGCCAGCAGTTACGGACAGGGCGGGACTAATGAAAAACTGTTTTTT.

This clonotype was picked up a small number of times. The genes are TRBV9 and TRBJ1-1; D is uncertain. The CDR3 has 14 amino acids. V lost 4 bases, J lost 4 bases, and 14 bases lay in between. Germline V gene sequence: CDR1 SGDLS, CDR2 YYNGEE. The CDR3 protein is CASSNGLPGTEAFF. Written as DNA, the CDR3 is TGTGCCAGCAGCAATGGCCTCCCAGGCACTGAAGCTTTCTTT.

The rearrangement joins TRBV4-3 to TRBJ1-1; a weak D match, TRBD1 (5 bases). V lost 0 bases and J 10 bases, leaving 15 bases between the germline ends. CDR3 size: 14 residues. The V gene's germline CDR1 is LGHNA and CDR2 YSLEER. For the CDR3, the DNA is TGCGCCAGCAGCCAAGAGTTAAGAGGGGAAGGAGCTTTCTTT. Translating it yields CASSQELRGEGAFF.

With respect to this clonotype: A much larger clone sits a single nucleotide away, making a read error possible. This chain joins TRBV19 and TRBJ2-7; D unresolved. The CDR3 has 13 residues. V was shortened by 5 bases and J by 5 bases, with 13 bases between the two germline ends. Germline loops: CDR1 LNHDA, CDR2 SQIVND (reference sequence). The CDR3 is CASSRQLTHEQYF. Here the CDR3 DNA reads TGTGCCAGTAGTCGGCAGCTGACCCACGAGCAGTACTTC. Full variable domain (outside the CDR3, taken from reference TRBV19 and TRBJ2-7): DGGITQSPKYLFRKEGQNVTLSCEQNLNHDAMYWYRQDPGQGLRLIYYSQIVNDFQKGDIAEGYSVSREKKESFPLTVTSAQKNPTAFYLCASSRQLTHEQYFGPGTRLTVT.

The CDR3 nucleotides are TGTGCCACCAGCAGGGTACAGGGCTACTCCTACAATGAGCAGTTCTTC. Translated, it gives CATSRVQGYSYNEQFF. The chain is built from TRBV15 and TRBJ2-7; weak D call: TRBD1 (6 bases). The J call is doubtful: the DNA matches TRBJ2-1 better. Germline V CDR1 and CDR2: LNHNV, YYDKDF (reference sequence). The CDR3 is 16 residues long.

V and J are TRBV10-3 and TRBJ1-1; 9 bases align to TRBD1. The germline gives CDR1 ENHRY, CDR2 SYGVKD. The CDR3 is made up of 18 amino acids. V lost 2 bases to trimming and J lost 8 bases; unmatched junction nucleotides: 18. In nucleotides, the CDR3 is TGTGCCATCAGTGAGAAAGTGGACAGGGGTAAGCCGATTACGGAAGCTTTCTTT. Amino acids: CAISEKVDRGKPITEAFF.

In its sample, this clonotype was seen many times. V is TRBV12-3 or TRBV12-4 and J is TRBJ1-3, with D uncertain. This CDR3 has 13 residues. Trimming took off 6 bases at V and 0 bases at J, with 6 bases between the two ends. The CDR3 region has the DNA TGTGCCAGCAGCTCTCCCTCTGGAAACACCATATATTTT. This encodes CASSSPSGNTIYF.

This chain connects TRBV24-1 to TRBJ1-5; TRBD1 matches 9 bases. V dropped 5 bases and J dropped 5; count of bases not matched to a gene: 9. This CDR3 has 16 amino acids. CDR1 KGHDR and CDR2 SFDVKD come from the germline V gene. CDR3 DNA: TGTGCCACCAGTGCTAGGAGGGACAGGGAGCATCAGCCCCAGCATTTT. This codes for CATSARRDREHQPQHF.

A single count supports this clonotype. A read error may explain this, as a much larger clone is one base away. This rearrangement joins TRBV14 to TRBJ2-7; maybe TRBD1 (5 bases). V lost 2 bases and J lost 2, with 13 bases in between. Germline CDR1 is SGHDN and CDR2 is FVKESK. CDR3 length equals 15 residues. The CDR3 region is CASSQLGAGTYEQYF. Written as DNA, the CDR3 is TGTGCCAGCAGCCAACTAGGAGCAGGGACCTACGAGCAGTACTTC.

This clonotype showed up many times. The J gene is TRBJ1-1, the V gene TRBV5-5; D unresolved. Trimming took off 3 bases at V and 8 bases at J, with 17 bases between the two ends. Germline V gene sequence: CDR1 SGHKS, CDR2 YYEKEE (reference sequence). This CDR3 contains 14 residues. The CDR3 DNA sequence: TGTGCCAGCAGCTCGCCGTCCCGCCGAAGGGAAGCTTTCTTT. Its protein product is CASSSPSRRREAFF.

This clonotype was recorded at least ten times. CDR3 protein: CSVKTGVDQPQHF. The CDR3 DNA follows: TGCAGCGTTAAAACCGGGGTGGATCAGCCCCAGCATTTT. This chain links TRBV29-1 with TRBJ1-5, with D unclear. This CDR3 contains 13 residues. Germline CDR1 and CDR2: SQVTM and ANQGSEA. The germline V and J ends were trimmed by 5 bases and 5 bases, with 13 bases remaining between them.

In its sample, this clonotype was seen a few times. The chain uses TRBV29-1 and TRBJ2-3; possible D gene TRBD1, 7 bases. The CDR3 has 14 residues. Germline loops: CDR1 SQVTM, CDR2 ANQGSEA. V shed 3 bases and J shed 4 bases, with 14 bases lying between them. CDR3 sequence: CSVDRGRGADTQYF. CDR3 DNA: TGCAGCGTTGATCGTGGCAGGGGGGCAGATACGCAGTATTTT.

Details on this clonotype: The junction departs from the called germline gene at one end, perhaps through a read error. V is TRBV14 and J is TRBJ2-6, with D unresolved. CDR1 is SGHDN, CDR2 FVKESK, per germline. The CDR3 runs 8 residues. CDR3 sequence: CASSQERF. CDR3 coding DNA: TGTGCCAGCAGCCAAGAGCGGTTC.

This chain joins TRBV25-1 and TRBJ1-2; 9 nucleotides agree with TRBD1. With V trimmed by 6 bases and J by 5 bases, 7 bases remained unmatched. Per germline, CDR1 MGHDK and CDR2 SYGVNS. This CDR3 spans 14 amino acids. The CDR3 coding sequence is TGTGCCAGCAGGCCTCCCGGGACAGGGTATGGCTACACCTTC. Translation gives CASRPPGTGYGYTF.